This is a list of T cell receptor beta chains from one sample in a study of T-cell memory formation after mild COVID-19. TCRdb reprocessed the 5' RACE reads with MiXCR, giving one entry per CDR3 protein. The table includes around 320,000 distinct CDR3 sequences, around 19% detected once. Sequenced sample: PBMCs or a T cell subset sorted from them (not recorded which). These receptors originate from a man younger than 35 who had mild COVID-19 (a few samples of this study predate the infection). Cell type and time point are not known. CDR3s include the opening cysteine and the closing phenylalanine or tryptophan. The D gene is left open where the match is weak. For some rows the clone size is stated as once, few or many, or as a class when expanded; others skip it.

TRBV12-3/TRBV12-4	-	TRBJ2-3	-	TGTGCCAGCAGTTTTTCTGGGATGGATACGCAGTATTTT	CASSFSGMDTQYF
TRBV7-2	-	TRBJ2-5	few	TGTGCCAGCAGCTTATTTTCGTCTCAGGGCATGGAGACCCAGTACTTC	CASSLFSSQGMETQYF
TRBV7-3	-	TRBJ2-3	few	TGTGCCAGCTCCCTCAGCGGTGTTACAGATACGCAGTATTTT	CASSLSGVTDTQYF
TRBV6-5	-	TRBJ2-5	-	TGTGCCAGCAGTTACTCGAGTCCCCCGGGGGAGACCCAGTACTTC	CASSYSSPPGETQYF
TRBV20-1	-	TRBJ1-2	few	TGCAGTGCCGCAGGGTTCTATGGCTACACCTTC	CSAAGFYGYTF
TRBV25-1	-	TRBJ2-2	few	TGTGCCAGCAGTGCTTCGTGGGAGCTGTTTTTT	CASSASWELFF
TRBV6-6	-	TRBJ1-1	-	TGTGCCAGCAGTATACCTATGAACACTGAAGCTTTCTTT	CASSIPMNTEAFF
TRBV4-1	-	TRBJ2-5	-	TGCGCCAGCAGCCCCCACGGTACAGGGTTAGAGACCCAGTACTTC	CASSPHGTGLETQYF
TRBV5-4	-	TRBJ1-2	few	TGTGCCAGCAGCTGGCAAGGGGCAGGGCCCCAGGACAGCTATGGCTACACCTTC	CASSWQGAGPQDSYGYTF
TRBV5-1	-	TRBJ2-3	few	TGCGCCAGCAGCTTGGAGCTAGCGATCACAGATACGCAGTATTTT	CASSLELAITDTQYF
TRBV5-1	-	TRBJ1-1	-	TGCGCCAGCAGCACGGTGGGGGGGGCGAACACTGAAGCTTTCTTT	CASSTVGGANTEAFF
TRBV6-6	TRBD2	TRBJ2-1	few	TGTGCCAGCAGCCCGACTAGCGGGCCCTACAATGAGCAGTTCTTC	CASSPTSGPYNEQFF
TRBV9	TRBD1	TRBJ2-2	few	TGTGCCAGCAGCGAACTGACAGGGATGAACACCGGGGAGCTGTTTTTT	CASSELTGMNTGELFF
TRBV7-2	TRBD2	TRBJ2-3	-	TGTGCCAGCAGCCCTCGACTAGCGGGCGTCACAGATACGCAGTATTTT	CASSPRLAGVTDTQYF
TRBV4-3	-	TRBJ2-7	-	TGCGCCAGCAGCCAAGGGCTAGTCTTATACGAGCAGTACTTC	CASSQGLVLYEQYF
TRBV20-1	-	TRBJ1-1	-	TGCAGTGCCAGCACCCAGCAGGCCCTCGGCACTGAAGCTTTCTTT	CSASTQQALGTEAFF
TRBV7-2	-	TRBJ2-5	-	TGTGCCAGCAGCTTAGCGCTTAGGGGGACACCGGTCGAAGAGACCCAGTACTTC	CASSLALRGTPVEETQYF
TRBV20-1	TRBD2	TRBJ2-1	-	TGCAGTGCTGGCCGGGACTACAACCCCAATGAGCAGTTCTTC	CSAGRDYNPNEQFF
TRBV7-9	-	TRBJ2-1	-	TGTGCCAGCAGCTCTGGGCACCTCTACAATGAGCAGTTCTTC	CASSSGHLYNEQFF
TRBV10-2	TRBD2	TRBJ2-1	-	TGCGCCAGCAGTGACCCCACTAGCGGGGGGCCCAACTCCCGCTCCTACAATGAGCAGTTCTTC	CASSDPTSGGPNSRSYNEQFF
TRBV28	-	TRBJ2-1	many	TGTGCCAGCAGTTTGACGGTTACGAATGAGCAGTTCTTC	CASSLTVTNEQFF
TRBV6-2/TRBV6-3	-	TRBJ1-2	-	TGTGCCAGCAGTGACGGACGGCACTATGGCTACACCTTC	CASSDGRHYGYTF
TRBV6-4	-	TRBJ1-1	few	TGTGCCAGCAGTAACCTGGCGGGGGGTCGGGAGGGCACTGAAGCTTTCTTT	CASSNLAGGREGTEAFF
TRBV28	-	TRBJ1-4	-	TGTGCCAGCAGTGGCCGACGGACTAATGAAAAACTGTTTTTT	CASSGRRTNEKLFF
TRBV4-1	-	TRBJ1-4	-	TGCGCCAGCAGCCAAAACCCAACTAATGAAAAACTGTTTTTT	CASSQNPTNEKLFF
TRBV7-2	-	TRBJ1-2	few	TGTGCCAGCAGCTTAGTGGTCAGGGGAAGGGATGGCTACACCTTC	CASSLVVRGRDGYTF
TRBV12-3/TRBV12-4	-	TRBJ1-2	-	TGTGCCAGCAGCCTCGCTGAAACCCCTAACTATGGCTACACCTTC	CASSLAETPNYGYTF
TRBV14	-	TRBJ1-4	few	TGTGCCAGCAGCCCGCAAAGTGAAAAACTGTTTTTT	CASSPQSEKLFF
TRBV4-3	-	TRBJ2-2	-	TGCGCCAGCACCGACAGCGTGAACACCGGGGAGCTGTTTTTT	CASTDSVNTGELFF
TRBV4-1	TRBD1	TRBJ1-6	few	TGCGCCAGCAGCCAGTCGGACAGGGCACCTAATTCACCCCTCCACTTT	CASSQSDRAPNSPLHF
TRBV6-5	TRBD2	TRBJ2-3	many	TGTGCCAGCAGTTACTCCGGACTAGCGGGGGGAGATACGCAGTATTTT	CASSYSGLAGGDTQYF
TRBV7-9	-	TRBJ1-6	-	TGTGCCAGCAGCCTATTGTCCAGGGGCAATTCACCCCTCCACTTT	CASSLLSRGNSPLHF
TRBV4-1	-	TRBJ1-2	-	TGCGCCAGCAGCCAAGACGCAGCCTACTATGGCTACACCTTC	CASSQDAAYYGYTF
TRBV7-9	-	TRBJ1-2	-	TGTGCCAGCAGCTTAGTTAACTATGGCTACACCTTC	CASSLVNYGYTF
TRBV20-1	-	TRBJ1-2	few	TGCAGACATGGGGTATCAGAACCTCGTAACTATGGCTACACCTTC	CRHGVSEPRNYGYTF
TRBV12-3/TRBV12-4	TRBD2	TRBJ2-1	-	TGTGCCAGCAGGAGAAGGGCACTAGCGGGGAACTACAATGAGCAGTTCTTC	CASRRRALAGNYNEQFF
TRBV7-6	-	TRBJ2-5	few	TGTGCCAGCGCCAAGGACCAAGAGACCCAGTACTTC	CASAKDQETQYF
TRBV15	-	TRBJ1-5	few	TGTGCCACCAGCAGAGAATCAAATACGGGGGTGGGCAATCAGCCCCAGCATTTT	CATSRESNTGVGNQPQHF
TRBV6-2/TRBV6-3	-	TRBJ1-2	-	TGTGCCAGCAGTTACGAGGGCTTGTATGGCTACACCTTC	CASSYEGLYGYTF
TRBV5-5	-	TRBJ2-7	-	TGTGCCAGCCGCACAGGGCCCCGGAACTCCTACGAGCAGTACTTC	CASRTGPRNSYEQYF
TRBV14	-	TRBJ2-2	-	TGTGCCAGCAGCCAATATCTAGTGAACACCGGGGAGCTGTTTTTT	CASSQYLVNTGELFF
TRBV28	TRBD1	TRBJ1-5	once	TGTGCCAGCAGTACGACAGGGCATCAGCCCCAGCATTTT	CASSTTGHQPQHF
TRBV7-3	-	TRBJ2-2	-	TGTGCCAGCAGCTTCACCGCGAACACCGGGGAGCTGTTTTTT	CASSFTANTGELFF
TRBV2	-	TRBJ2-3	-	TGTGCCAGCAGGGCAGGGGCTCACACAGATACGCAGTATTTT	CASRAGAHTDTQYF
TRBV7-2	TRBD1	TRBJ1-5	many	TGTGCCAGCAGCTTAGTTCCAGGGACAGGTAGCGGTCAGCCCCAGCATTTT	CASSLVPGTGSGQPQHF
TRBV15	-	TRBJ1-2	-	TGTGCCACCTACGGGGCAAGCGGCTACACCTTC	CATYGASGYTF
TRBV5-5	-	TRBJ2-7	-	TGTGCCAGCAGCTTTTCTCCGGTGATTTCCTACGAGCAGTACTTC	CASSFSPVISYEQYF
TRBV2	-	TRBJ1-1	many	TGTGCCAGCACTGGGGTGGGGGCGCGCACTGAAGCTTTCTTT	CASTGVGARTEAFF
TRBV21-1	-	TRBJ2-3	-	TGTGCCAGCAAAGGGGAACACACAGCAGATACGCAGTATTTT	CASKGEHTADTQYF
TRBV5-1	-	TRBJ2-6	-	TGCGCCAGCAGCTTGGGGGAGTCCTCTGGGGCCAACGTCCTGACTTTC	CASSLGESSGANVLTF
TRBV7-3	TRBD2	TRBJ2-2	-	TGTGCCAGCAGCTTACTAGCGGGGGGAACCGGGGAGCTGTTTTTT	CASSLLAGGTGELFF